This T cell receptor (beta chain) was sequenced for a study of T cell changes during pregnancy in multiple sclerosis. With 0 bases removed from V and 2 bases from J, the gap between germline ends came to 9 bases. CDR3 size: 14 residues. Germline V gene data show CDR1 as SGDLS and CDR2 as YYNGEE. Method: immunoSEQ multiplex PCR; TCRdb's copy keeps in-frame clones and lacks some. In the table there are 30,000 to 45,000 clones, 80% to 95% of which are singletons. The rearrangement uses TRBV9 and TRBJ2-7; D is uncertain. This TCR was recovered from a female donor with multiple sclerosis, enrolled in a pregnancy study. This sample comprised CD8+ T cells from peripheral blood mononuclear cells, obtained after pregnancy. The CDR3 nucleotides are TGTGCCAGCAGCGTAGGTGACTTAACCTACGAGCAGTACTTC. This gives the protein CASSVGDLTYEQYF.